The T cell receptor (beta chain) under discussion was sequenced for a study of identical twins. TCRdb re-called the 5' RACE reads with MiXCR, one entry per CDR3 protein. This table holds about 690,000 distinct CDR3 sequences, approximately 21% found once. The CDR3 length is 12 residues. The germline gives CDR1 DFQATT, CDR2 SNEGSKA (reference sequence). V dropped 4 bases and J dropped 5 bases, with 10 bases sitting between them. This clonotype has just a few counts. The same data also contributed to another study, on T cells expressing NK-cell markers.

The rearrangement uses TRBV20-1 and TRBJ2-3, with D uncertain. The sample consisted of PBMCs. The receptor was isolated from a woman aged 18 to 35 in good health. The CDR3 DNA is TGCAGTGCTATCGTACCGGTAGATACGCAGTATTTT. Translating it yields CSAIVPVDTQYF.